A selection of T cell receptor beta chains follows, all from one sample in a study of T-cell memory formation after mild COVID-19. TCRdb fed the 5' RACE reads into MiXCR, producing one record per CDR3 protein. The data show under 300,000 distinct CDR3 sequences, roughly 17% seen once. The specimen was PBMCs or a T cell subset sorted from them (not recorded which). These receptors were obtained from a man aged 18 to 35 who had mild COVID-19 (a few samples of this study predate the infection). Cell type and time point are not known. Both conserved end residues are part of each CDR3. A D gene is named only where the DNA matches it firmly. Clone sizes are given selectively: once, few, many, or a class where the clone is expanded.

j_call: TRBJ2-2; clone_size: NA; d_call: NA; v_call: TRBV9; cdr3_aa: CASTKTEPTGELFF; cdr3_nt: TGTGCCAGCACCAAGACAGAGCCGACCGGGGAGCTGTTTTTT
j_call: TRBJ2-3; clone_size: NA; d_call: NA; v_call: TRBV4-1; cdr3_aa: CASRNRAVGDTQYF; cdr3_nt: TGCGCCAGCAGAAACAGGGCGGTGGGAGATACGCAGTATTTT
j_call: TRBJ2-7; clone_size: many; d_call: NA; v_call: TRBV9; cdr3_aa: CASSPLSRAYEQYF; cdr3_nt: TGTGCCAGCAGCCCCCTATCTAGAGCCTACGAGCAGTACTTC
j_call: TRBJ2-2; clone_size: NA; d_call: NA; v_call: TRBV21-1; cdr3_aa: CASSTRAETGNTGELFF; cdr3_nt: TGTGCCAGCAGCACAAGGGCGGAGACAGGGAACACCGGGGAGCTGTTTTTT
j_call: TRBJ1-4; clone_size: few; d_call: NA; v_call: TRBV19; cdr3_aa: CASSTTAGVHEKLFF; cdr3_nt: TGTGCCAGTAGTACGACCGCAGGGGTCCATGAAAAACTGTTTTTT
j_call: TRBJ2-3; clone_size: NA; d_call: TRBD1; v_call: TRBV25-1; cdr3_aa: CASRERQGARDTQYF; cdr3_nt: TGTGCCAGCAGGGAACGACAGGGGGCTCGGGATACGCAGTATTTT
j_call: TRBJ2-3; clone_size: NA; d_call: TRBD2; v_call: TRBV11-2; cdr3_aa: CASSFRAGLGTDTQYF; cdr3_nt: TGTGCCAGCAGCTTTAGAGCGGGACTCGGCACAGATACGCAGTATTTT
j_call: TRBJ2-2; clone_size: NA; d_call: NA; v_call: TRBV4-2; cdr3_aa: CASSQRGATGELFF; cdr3_nt: TGTGCCAGCAGCCAAAGAGGGGCCACCGGGGAGCTGTTTTTT
j_call: TRBJ2-1; clone_size: NA; d_call: NA; v_call: TRBV7-8; cdr3_aa: CASSFQGGLNEQFF; cdr3_nt: TGTGCCAGCAGCTTTCAGGGGGGTCTGAATGAGCAGTTCTTC
j_call: TRBJ2-3; clone_size: many; d_call: TRBD2; v_call: TRBV10-3; cdr3_aa: CAIMGGISGGSTDTQYF; cdr3_nt: TGTGCCATCATGGGCGGCATAAGCGGGGGGTCCACAGATACGCAGTATTTT
j_call: TRBJ1-1; clone_size: NA; d_call: NA; v_call: TRBV7-9; cdr3_aa: CASSLQVVAEAFF; cdr3_nt: TGTGCCAGCAGCTTACAGGTCGTCGCTGAAGCTTTCTTT